This T cell receptor beta chain is drawn from a study of Ad26.COV2.S vaccination and SARS-CoV-2 variants. Study-level results: Non-spike TCR breadth was similar in vaccine and placebo recipients. In vaccinated individuals, spike-specific CD8+ and CD4+ T cell responses reportedly displayed substantial breadth.

J was trimmed by 4 bases and V by 4 bases; bases with no gene match: 4. This CDR3 is built from 15 residues. The germline CDR1 and CDR2 sequences are MNHNY and SVGAGI (reference sequence). TCRdb's copy holds only in-frame clones and misses some; the assay was immunoSEQ multiplex PCR. The data contain roughly 410,000 clones, about four fifths of them singletons. Treatment: 19 received Ad26.COV2.S at low or high dose, single or two shots; 5 received placebo; per-sample allocation not given. Collection of samples fell on day 63 after the first vaccine or placebo injection. In the case of this clone: Its antigen is currently unknown.

This clonotype originated in a person aged 18-65 years who received the Ad26.COV2.S COVID-19 vaccine or a placebo. The chain employs TRBV6-6 and TRBJ2-1, with 10 bases identical to TRBD2. The material was peripheral blood, obtained in a trial of Ad26.COV2.S vaccine versus placebo. In DNA, the CDR3 is TGTGCCAGCAGTTCCCAAGCGGGAGGGTACAATGAGCAGTTCTTC. It specifies CASSSQAGGYNEQFF.